This TCR beta chain was identified in a study of blood T cell repertoires in COVID-19. The overall study: The United States, Italy and Spain provided the acute and convalescent COVID-19 samples. Sources were T cells, B-cell-depleted T cells, or PBMCs; the material itself was cDNA or gDNA.

Per the authors' pipeline: Reference gene primer amplification yielded estimated nucleated cell counts. The data were produced by immunoSEQ multiplex PCR, yet TCRdb's version contains in-frame clones alone and is incomplete. V and J calls and clone size are as listed in that table; D and trimming were resolved from the DNA. The sample lists about 88,000 clones, roughly 89% occurring once. Trimming took off 4 bases at V and 1 base at J, with 11 bases between the two ends. CDR1 and CDR2 (germline): MGHDK, SYGVNS. CDR3 size: 14 residues. This chain uses TRBV25-1 with TRBJ2-7; D is unresolved. This sequence was found in a woman of 80 years or more with active COVID-19. Sequences were obtained from peripheral blood. The CDR3 protein is CASSARTRSYEQYF. The CDR3, as DNA: TGTGCCAGCAGTGCGCGCACGAGGTCCTACGAGCAGTACTTC.